A selection of T cell receptor beta chains follows, all from one sample in a study of identical twins. One entry per CDR3 protein results from TCRdb running MiXCR on the 5' RACE reads. The sample yields about 790,000 distinct CDR3 sequences, around a sixth seen once. This sample was shared with a second study, whose subject was T cells expressing NK-cell markers.

Sequencing input: PBMCs. Every receptor here comes from a woman aged 18-35 years in good health. Each CDR3 is given with its conserved first and last residue.

CDR3 protein	CDR3 length	V gene	J gene
CASSLAPGEGYEQYF	15	TRBV7-8	TRBJ2-7
CASSLPGMSFQFF	13	TRBV5-6	TRBJ2-1
CASSLTHIYEQYF	13	TRBV5-6	TRBJ2-7
CASSRTGAGTGELFF	15	TRBV6-1	TRBJ2-2
CASSWTGGMNNEQFF	15	TRBV7-8	TRBJ2-1
CASSYTGTNTEAFF	14	TRBV6-5	TRBJ1-1
CASSFGASYNEQFF	14	TRBV7-2	TRBJ2-1
CASSPETGGYEQYF	14	TRBV12-3/TRBV12-4	TRBJ2-7
CASSPVGDTEAFF	13	TRBV5-1	TRBJ1-1
CASNRDGHNEQFF	13	TRBV10-3	TRBJ2-1
CASSQESGAGVDIQYF	16	TRBV4-3	TRBJ2-4
CSVELTGTGGYEQYF	15	TRBV29-1	TRBJ2-7
CASIGTGGLGGELFF	15	TRBV12-3/TRBV12-4	TRBJ2-2
CASRAGTTYNEQFF	14	TRBV6-1	TRBJ2-1
CSADGEAGVTDTQYF	15	TRBV20-1	TRBJ2-3
CASMEMNTGELFF	13	TRBV6-1	TRBJ2-2
CASRDLGDTEAFF	13	TRBV10-2	TRBJ1-1
CSVQLDLDSGELFF	14	TRBV29-1	TRBJ2-2
CASSYSLGTDTQYF	14	TRBV6-5	TRBJ2-3
CASSIFGATEAFF	13	TRBV11-2	TRBJ1-1
CASSYTGQARNYGYTF	16	TRBV6-5	TRBJ1-2
CASSRGADEQFF	12	TRBV5-6	TRBJ2-1
CASRPGHNSNQPQHF	15	TRBV12-3/TRBV12-4	TRBJ1-5
CASSLDPRGQNTEAFF	16	TRBV5-1	TRBJ1-1
CASTSQGGGFVSTDTQYF	18	TRBV12-3/TRBV12-4	TRBJ2-3
CASSLGTGDNPFYGYTF	17	TRBV7-9	TRBJ1-2
CSVFMSGANVLTF	13	TRBV29-1	TRBJ2-6
CSARVTLRSSDTQYF	15	TRBV20-1	TRBJ2-3
CASGGQSVVNEQFF	14	TRBV2	TRBJ2-1
CASRRPTNTEAFF	13	TRBV18	TRBJ1-1
CASSLAGEFYNEQFF	15	TRBV5-1	TRBJ2-1
CSARRGEGSYNEQFF	15	TRBV20-1	TRBJ2-1
CASSLRFNQPQHF	13	TRBV7-2	TRBJ1-5
CASSLRLAGPYEQYF	15	TRBV7-2	TRBJ2-7
CSARDHRTSEQFF	13	TRBV20-1	TRBJ2-1
CSARAGGTGNSPLHF	15	TRBV20-1	TRBJ1-6